This T cell receptor beta chain emerged from a study of cytomegalovirus exposure and HLA in healthy donors. Study-level information: Out of approximately 170 million T cells, an earlier analysis found some 120 million unique TCR beta sequences in total.

A note on this clone: Antigen unknown.

Vbeta (60) and Jbeta (13) primers were used in the PCR. Sequencing was performed with immunoSEQ multiplex PCR; in TCRdb, only in-frame clones are kept and a portion is missing. The table records some 190,000 clones, roughly 80% of them present only once. V lost 4 bases, J lost 4 bases, and 7 bases stayed unmatched. Germline V gene data show CDR1 as SGHRS and CDR2 as YFSETQ. CDR3 size: 14 residues. Study-wide results and caveats: Rates of TCR association differed by HLA locus in a later analysis, with DRB1 highest and HLA-C lowest. The study designated 164 TCR beta chains cytomegalovirus-associated. The classifier, whose performance was assessed in both the original and validation cohorts, reportedly diagnosed cytomegalovirus status with high specificity and sensitivity.

Sequencing input: PBMCs. This TCR came from a male donor in good health and CMV-seronegative. The J gene is TRBJ1-2, the V gene TRBV5-1, with TRBD1 matching over 7 bases. CDR3 protein: CASSTATGSYGYTF. The DNA of the CDR3 is TGCGCCAGCAGCACAGCGACAGGGTCCTATGGCTACACCTTC.